The 9 T cell receptor beta chains in this list originate from one sample, sequenced in a study of naive and memory T cell subsets. Both TRBC1 and TRBC2 were covered by a beta constant-region primer of two equimolar oligonucleotides. Ligated cDNA was amplified by four rounds of PCR with nested alpha and beta constant-region primers and SP2. TCRdb re-called the UMI-ligation and nested PCR reads through MiXCR, storing one row per CDR3 protein. The data show tens of thousands of distinct CDR3 sequences, around 9% seen once. Material for sequencing was naive CD8+ T cells from blood. The source is a human donor in good health.

CDR3 loop: CASSLGGHLSYNEQFF. The CDR3 bases are TGTGCCAGCAGCTTAGGAGGACACCTCTCCTACAATGAGCAGTTCTTC. The gene calls are TRBV7-3 and TRBJ2-1, with D perhaps matching TRBD1 or TRBD2 (5 bases each). CDR1 and CDR2 from the germline V gene are SGHTA and FQGTGA. There are 16 residues in the CDR3. With 2 bases removed from V and 0 bases from J, the gap between germline ends came to 11 bases.

At least ten counts were recorded for this clonotype. The chain couples TRBV7-6 to TRBJ2-2; D may be TRBD2 (6 bases). The V gene's germline CDR1 is SGHVS and CDR2 FNYEAQ. V lost 7 bases, J lost 0 bases, and 15 bases lay in between. The CDR3 runs 16 residues. CDR3 residues: CASTPGGSPNTGELFF. In nucleotides, the CDR3 is TGTGCCAGCACACCCGGAGGGAGCCCGAACACCGGGGAGCTGTTTTTT.

The CDR3 nucleotides read TGCAGCGTTGAAGGCTCGGGACTAGCGGGAGACGATGAGCAGTTCTTC. Protein sequence: CSVEGSGLAGDDEQFF. This chain connects TRBV29-1 to TRBJ2-1, with TRBD2 matching 14 bases. Trimming took 1 base from V and 8 from J; bases not matched to a gene: 7. The CDR3 is 16 amino acids. Germline assignment: CDR1 SQVTM and CDR2 ANQGSEA.

Many counts were recorded for this clonotype. J is TRBJ2-7 and V is TRBV27, with 7 bases lining up with TRBD2. J was trimmed by 1 base and V by 5 bases; bases with no gene match: 2. Germline loops: CDR1 MNHEY, CDR2 SMNVEV (reference sequence). The CDR3 runs to 13 residues. Here the CDR3 reads CASSLAVSYEQYF. The CDR3 nucleotides are TGTGCCAGCAGTCTAGCGGTTTCCTACGAGCAGTACTTC.

The rearrangement uses TRBV29-1 and TRBJ2-7, with D perhaps given as TRBD1 or TRBD2 (6 bases each). V lost 4 bases to trimming and J lost 6 bases, with 16 bases between them. This CDR3 is 13 amino acids long. Germline loops: CDR1 SQVTM, CDR2 ANQGSEA. The CDR3 DNA reads TGCAGCGTTGTCGGGGGCCCCCTCGGCGAGCAGTACTTC. Translation gives CSVVGGPLGEQYF.

This chain uses TRBV6-9 with TRBJ2-5; no definite D call. Trimming removed 2 bases at V and 3 bases at J, with 16 bases between. The CDR3 spans 16 residues. The germline V gene has CDR1 MNHGY and CDR2 SVAAGI. Written as DNA, the CDR3 is TGTGCCAGCAGTTATACGGCCGAGAACAGTAAAGAGACCCAGTACTTC. It encodes CASSYTAENSKETQYF.

This clonotype appeared a few times. The chain is built from TRBV28 and TRBJ2-7; D is undetermined. Germline-derived CDR1 and CDR2 are MDHEN and SYDVKM. This CDR3 spans 13 amino acids. Trimming pared 2 bases from V and 6 bases from J, leaving 11 bases between. In nucleotides, the CDR3 is TGTGCCAGCAGTTTAGGGAAGGGCGCCGAGCAGTACTTC. Residues: CASSLGKGAEQYF.

V usage is TRBV6-2 or TRBV6-3 and J usage is TRBJ2-7, with 9 bases that match TRBD1. The length of the CDR3 is 15 residues. Germline-derived CDR1 and CDR2 are MNHEY and SVGEGT. Losses at the gene ends were 2 bases for V and 3 bases for J; bases not matched to a gene: 5. DNA for the CDR3: TGTGCCAGCAGTTACCTGGACAGGGGAATCTACGAGCAGTACTTC. It translates to CASSYLDRGIYEQYF.

This clonotype has more than one count but fewer than ten. The V call is TRBV28, the J call TRBJ2-7; D uncertain. The germline V gene encodes CDR1 MDHEN and CDR2 SYDVKM. This CDR3 contains 12 residues. V gave up 3 bases and J gave up 7 bases, with 10 bases separating them. DNA for the CDR3: TGTGCCAGCAGTTTGGATAACAAGGAGCAGTACTTC. This sequence encodes CASSLDNKEQYF.